This T cell receptor beta chain was identified during a study of T cells in Graves' hyperthyroidism and ophthalmopathy. Blood was drawn at first hyperthyroidism diagnosis, before any ophthalmopathy symptoms. From more than 9.5 ml of fresh peripheral blood, PBMCs were isolated. This clonotype has ten or more counts. This CDR3 has 15 residues. The germline V gene has CDR1 SNHLY and CDR2 FYNNEI. Trimming took 2 bases from V and 6 from J; bases not matched to a gene: 7. RNA transcripts were the template for amplifying TCR beta CDR3 regions. Using the HTBI primer set, a first-round RT-PCR was run on the TCR CDR3. TCRdb reprocessed the multiplex PCR reads via MiXCR and lists one record per CDR3 protein. The sample has 270,000 or so distinct CDR3 sequences, 12% to 15% seen once.

The sequenced sample was blood. The source is a woman aged 45-59 years with Graves' hyperthyroidism that later progressed to Graves' ophthalmopathy. The gene calls are TRBV2 and TRBJ1-2; 9 bases line up with TRBD1. In DNA form, the CDR3 reads TGTGCCAGCAGTGAACCGGGGACAGGGCTAAATGGCTACACCTTC. Translation: CASSEPGTGLNGYTF.